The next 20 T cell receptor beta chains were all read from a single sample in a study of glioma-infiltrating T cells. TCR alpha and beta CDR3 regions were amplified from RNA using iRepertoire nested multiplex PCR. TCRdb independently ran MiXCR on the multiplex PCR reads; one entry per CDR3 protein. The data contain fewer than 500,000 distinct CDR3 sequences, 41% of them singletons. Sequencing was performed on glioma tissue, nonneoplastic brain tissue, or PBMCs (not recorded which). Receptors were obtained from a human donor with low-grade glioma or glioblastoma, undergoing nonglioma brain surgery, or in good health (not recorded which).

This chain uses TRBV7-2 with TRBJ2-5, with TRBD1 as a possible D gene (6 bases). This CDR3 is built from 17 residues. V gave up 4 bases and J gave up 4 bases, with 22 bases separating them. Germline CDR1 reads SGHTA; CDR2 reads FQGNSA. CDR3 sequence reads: CASSWDTWTGRLETQYF. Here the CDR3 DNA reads TGTGCCAGCAGCTGGGACACCTGGACTGGGCGATTAGAGACCCAGTACTTC. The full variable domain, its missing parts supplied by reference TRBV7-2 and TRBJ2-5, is GAGVSQSPSNKVTEKGKDVELRCDPISGHTALYWYRQSLGQGLEFLIYFQGNSAPDKSGLPSDRFSAERTGGSVSTLTIQRTQQEDSAVYLCASSWDTWTGRLETQYFGPGTRLLVL.

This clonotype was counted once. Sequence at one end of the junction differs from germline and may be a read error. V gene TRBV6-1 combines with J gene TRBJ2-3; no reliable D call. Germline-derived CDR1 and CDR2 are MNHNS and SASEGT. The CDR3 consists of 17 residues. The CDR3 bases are TGTGCCATCAGTGGGTTCCTCCTAGGCGCACGGACAGATACGCAGTATTTT. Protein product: CAISGFLLGARTDTQYF.

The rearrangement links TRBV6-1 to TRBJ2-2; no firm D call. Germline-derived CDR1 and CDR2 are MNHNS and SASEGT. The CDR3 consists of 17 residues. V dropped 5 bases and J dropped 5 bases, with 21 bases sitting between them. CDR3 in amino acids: CASSSLAPATGTGELFF. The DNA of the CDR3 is TGTGCCAGCAGTTCCTTAGCCCCCGCGACGGGTACCGGGGAGCTGTTTTTT.

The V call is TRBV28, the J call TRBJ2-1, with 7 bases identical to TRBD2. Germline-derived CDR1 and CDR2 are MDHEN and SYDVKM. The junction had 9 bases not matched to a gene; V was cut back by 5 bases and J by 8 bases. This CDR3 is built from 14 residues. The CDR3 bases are TGTGCCAGCAGTGCGCCTGGACTAGGCCATGAGCAGTTCTTC. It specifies CASSAPGLGHEQFF.

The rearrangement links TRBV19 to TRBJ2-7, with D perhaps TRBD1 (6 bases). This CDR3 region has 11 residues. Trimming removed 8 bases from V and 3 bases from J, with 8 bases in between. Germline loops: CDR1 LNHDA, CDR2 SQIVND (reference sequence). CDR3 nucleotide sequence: TGTGCCAGTGCAGGGGACTACGAGCAGTACTTC. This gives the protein CASAGDYEQYF.

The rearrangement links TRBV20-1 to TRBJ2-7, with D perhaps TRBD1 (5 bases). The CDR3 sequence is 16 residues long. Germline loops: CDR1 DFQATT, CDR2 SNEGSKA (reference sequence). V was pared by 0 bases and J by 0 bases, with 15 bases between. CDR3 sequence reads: CSARDLGLASSYEQYF. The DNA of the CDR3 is TGCAGTGCTAGAGACCTGGGGCTTGCGAGCTCCTACGAGCAGTACTTC.

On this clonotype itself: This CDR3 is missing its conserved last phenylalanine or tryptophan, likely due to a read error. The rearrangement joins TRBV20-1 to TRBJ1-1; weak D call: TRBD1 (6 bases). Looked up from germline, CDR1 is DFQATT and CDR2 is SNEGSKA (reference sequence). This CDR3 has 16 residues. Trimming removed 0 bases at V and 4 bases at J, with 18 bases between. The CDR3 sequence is CSARDRRGEDSTEAFS. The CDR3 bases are TGCAGTGCTAGAGATCGAAGGGGAGAGGACAGCACTGAAGCTTTCTCT.

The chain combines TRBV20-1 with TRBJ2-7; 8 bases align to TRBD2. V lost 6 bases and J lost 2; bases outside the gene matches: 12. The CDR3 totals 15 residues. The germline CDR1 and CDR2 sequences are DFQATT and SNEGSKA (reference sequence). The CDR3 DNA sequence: TGCAGTGCCCCCAGCCTAGCGGGCCGGGCCTACGAGCAGTACTTC. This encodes CSAPSLAGRAYEQYF.

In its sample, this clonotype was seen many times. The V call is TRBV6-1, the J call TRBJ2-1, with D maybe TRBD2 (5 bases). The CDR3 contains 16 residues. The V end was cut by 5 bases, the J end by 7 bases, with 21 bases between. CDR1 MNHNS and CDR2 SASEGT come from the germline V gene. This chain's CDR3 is CASSRLPTGERNEQFF. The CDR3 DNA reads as TGTGCCAGCAGTCGACTCCCAACCGGGGAAAGAAATGAGCAGTTCTTC.

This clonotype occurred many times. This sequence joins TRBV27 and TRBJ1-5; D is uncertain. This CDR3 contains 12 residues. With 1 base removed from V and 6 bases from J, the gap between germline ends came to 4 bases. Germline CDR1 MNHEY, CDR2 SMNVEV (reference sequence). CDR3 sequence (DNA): TGTGCCAGCAGTTTATTCGGTCAGCCCCAGCATTTT. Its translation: CASSLFGQPQHF.

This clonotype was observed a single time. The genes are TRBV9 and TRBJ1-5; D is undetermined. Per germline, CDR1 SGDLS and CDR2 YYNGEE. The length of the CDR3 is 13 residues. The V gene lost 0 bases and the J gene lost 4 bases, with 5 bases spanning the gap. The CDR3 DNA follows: TGTGCCAGCAGCGTAGATAGGAATCAGCCCCAGCATTTT. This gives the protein CASSVDRNQPQHF.

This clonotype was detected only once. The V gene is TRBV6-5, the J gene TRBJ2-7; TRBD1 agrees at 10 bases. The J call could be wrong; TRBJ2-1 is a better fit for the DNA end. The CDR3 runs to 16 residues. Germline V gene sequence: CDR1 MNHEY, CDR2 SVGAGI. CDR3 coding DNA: TGTGCCAGCAGAACCTCGACAGGGGGCACCTACAATGAGCAGTTCTTC. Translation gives CASRTSTGGTYNEQFF.

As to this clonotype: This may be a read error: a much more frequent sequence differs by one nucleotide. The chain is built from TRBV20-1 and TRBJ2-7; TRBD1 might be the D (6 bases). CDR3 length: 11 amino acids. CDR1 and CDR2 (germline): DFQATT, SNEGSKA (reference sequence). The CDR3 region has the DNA TGCAGTGCTCCCGGACAGTACGACCAGTACTTC. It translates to CSAPGQYDQYF.

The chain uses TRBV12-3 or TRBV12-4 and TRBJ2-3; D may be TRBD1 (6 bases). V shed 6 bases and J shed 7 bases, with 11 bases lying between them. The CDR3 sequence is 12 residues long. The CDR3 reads CASSRDKNTQYF. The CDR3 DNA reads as TGTGCCAGCAGCCGGGACAAGAATACGCAGTATTTT.

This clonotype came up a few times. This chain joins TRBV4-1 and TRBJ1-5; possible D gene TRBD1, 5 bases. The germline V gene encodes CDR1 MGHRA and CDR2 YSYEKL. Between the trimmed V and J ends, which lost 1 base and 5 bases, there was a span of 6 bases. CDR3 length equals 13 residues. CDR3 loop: CASSQGRDQPQHF. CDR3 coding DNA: TGCGCCAGCAGCCAAGGCAGGGATCAGCCCCAGCATTTT.

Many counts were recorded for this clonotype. CDR3 in DNA: TGTGCCACCAGTGTCGGGAGCTCCTACGAGCAGTACTTC. Translation gives CATSVGSSYEQYF. V gene TRBV24-1 combines with J gene TRBJ2-7; D is possibly TRBD2 (6 bases). The V and J ends lost 5 bases and 0 bases respectively, with 7 bases between them. Per germline, CDR1 KGHDR and CDR2 SFDVKD. The CDR3 totals 13 residues.

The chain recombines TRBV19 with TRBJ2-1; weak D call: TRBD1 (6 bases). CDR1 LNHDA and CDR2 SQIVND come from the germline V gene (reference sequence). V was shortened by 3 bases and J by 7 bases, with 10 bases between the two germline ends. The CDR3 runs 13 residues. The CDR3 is CASSMGAENEQFF. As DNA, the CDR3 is TGTGCCAGTAGTATGGGGGCAGAGAATGAGCAGTTCTTC. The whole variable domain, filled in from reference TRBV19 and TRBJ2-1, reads DGGITQSPKYLFRKEGQNVTLSCEQNLNHDAMYWYRQDPGQGLRLIYYSQIVNDFQKGDIAEGYSVSREKKESFPLTVTSAQKNPTAFYLCASSMGAENEQFFGPGTRLTVL.

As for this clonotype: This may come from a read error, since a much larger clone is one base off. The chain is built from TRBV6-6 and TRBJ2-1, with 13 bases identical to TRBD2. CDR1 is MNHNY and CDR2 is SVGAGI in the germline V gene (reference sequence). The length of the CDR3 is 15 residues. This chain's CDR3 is CVSSSRLAGGGEQFF. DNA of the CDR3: TGTGTCAGCAGCTCCCGACTAGCGGGAGGAGGTGAGCAGTTCTTC.

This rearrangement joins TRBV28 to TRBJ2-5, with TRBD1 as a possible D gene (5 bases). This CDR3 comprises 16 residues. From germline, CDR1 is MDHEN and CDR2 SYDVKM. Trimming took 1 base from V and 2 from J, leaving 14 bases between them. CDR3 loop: CASSLFKGNPQETQYF. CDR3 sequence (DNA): TGTGCCAGCAGTTTATTCAAGGGGAACCCACAAGAGACCCAGTACTTC. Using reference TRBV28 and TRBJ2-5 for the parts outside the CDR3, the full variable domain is DVKVTQSSRYLVKRTGEKVFLECVQDMDHENMFWYRQDPGLGLRLIYFSYDVKMKEKGDIPEGYSVSREKKERFSLILESASTNQTSMYLCASSLFKGNPQETQYFGPGTRLLVL.

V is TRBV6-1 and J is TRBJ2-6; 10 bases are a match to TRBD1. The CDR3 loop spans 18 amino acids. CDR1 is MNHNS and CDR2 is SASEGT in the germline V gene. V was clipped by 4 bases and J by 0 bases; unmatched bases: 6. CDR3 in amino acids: CASSGPGQGSSGANVLTF. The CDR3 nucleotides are TGTGCCAGCAGTGGCCCGGGACAGGGGTCCTCTGGGGCCAACGTCCTGACTTTC.